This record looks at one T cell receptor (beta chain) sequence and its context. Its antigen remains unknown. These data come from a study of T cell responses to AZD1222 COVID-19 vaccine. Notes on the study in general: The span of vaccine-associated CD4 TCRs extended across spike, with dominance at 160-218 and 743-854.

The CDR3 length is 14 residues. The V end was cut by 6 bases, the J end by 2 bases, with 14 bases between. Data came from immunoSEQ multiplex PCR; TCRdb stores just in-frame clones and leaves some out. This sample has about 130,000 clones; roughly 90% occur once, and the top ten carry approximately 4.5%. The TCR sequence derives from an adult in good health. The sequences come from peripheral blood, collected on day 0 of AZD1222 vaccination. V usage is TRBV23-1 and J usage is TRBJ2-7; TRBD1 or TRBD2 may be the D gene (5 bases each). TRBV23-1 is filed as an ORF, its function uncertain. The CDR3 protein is CASSERGETYEQYF. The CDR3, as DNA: TGCGCCAGCAGCGAGAGGGGAGAAACCTACGAGCAGTACTTC.